These 16 T cell receptor beta chains were all obtained from the same sample, sequenced in a study of blood T cell repertoires in COVID-19. Assay: immunoSEQ multiplex PCR; the TCRdb copy retains only in-frame clones and omits some. The table includes about 350,000 clones, roughly 90% detected once. Sequencing was carried out using PBMCs or T cells enriched from blood (not recorded which). The receptor source for this set is a woman in her 30s who had been exposed to COVID-19.

V gene TRBV7-2 combines with J gene TRBJ2-1; 11 nucleotides match TRBD2. From germline, CDR1 is SGHTA and CDR2 FQGNSA. The CDR3 has 15 amino acids. V dropped 6 bases and J dropped 2; count of bases not matched to a gene: 3. CDR3: CASRLAGEPYNEQFF. Written as DNA, the CDR3 is TGTGCCAGCAGACTAGCGGGAGAGCCCTACAATGAGCAGTTCTTC.

The rearrangement links TRBV27 to TRBJ1-2; 10 positions match TRBD1. Germline V CDR1 and CDR2: MNHEY, SMNVEV (reference sequence). J lost 7 bases, V lost 6 bases, and 11 bases had no gene match. CDR3 length equals 15 residues. CDR3 sequence: CASRPYGTGAGGYTF. The CDR3 DNA is TGTGCCAGCAGGCCGTACGGGACAGGGGCTGGTGGCTACACCTTC.

DNA for the CDR3: TGCGCCAGCAGCATGGGACTAGCGGGAGGGAGCACAGATACGCAGTATTTT. It translates to CASSMGLAGGSTDTQYF. The V call is TRBV5-1, the J call TRBJ2-3; TRBD2 matches at 16 bases. Germline V gives CDR1 SGHRS, CDR2 YFSETQ. V gave up 4 bases and J gave up 0 bases; unmatched junction bases: 2. The CDR3 contains 17 residues.

The chain employs TRBV6-5 and TRBJ2-7; 10 nucleotides match TRBD2. Germline assignment: CDR1 MNHEY and CDR2 SVGAGI. V shed 6 bases and J 3 bases; nucleotides not matched to a gene: 5. CDR3 length: 14 amino acids. CDR3 region: CASRPLAGNYEQYF. The CDR3, as DNA: TGTGCCAGCAGACCACTAGCGGGGAACTACGAGCAGTACTTC.

Here the CDR3 reads CASSDRGGHTIYF. The CDR3 DNA sequence: TGTGCCAGCAGCGACAGGGGAGGTCACACCATATATTTT. The chain has TRBV28 and TRBJ1-3; 8 bases are shared with TRBD1. Per the germline V gene, CDR1 is MDHEN and CDR2 is SYDVKM. The CDR3 covers 13 residues. J gave up 8 bases and V 6 bases, and 6 bases lay outside the gene matches.

This sequence joins TRBV2 and TRBJ1-6; tentative D call: TRBD1 (6 bases). V shed 3 bases and J shed 7 bases, with 13 bases lying between them. The CDR3 spans 15 residues. The germline CDR1 and CDR2 sequences are SNHLY and FYNNEI. The CDR3 spells CASSDMGRGNSPLHF. CDR3 nucleotide sequence: TGTGCCAGCAGTGACATGGGCAGGGGCAATTCACCCCTCCACTTT.

The rearrangement joins TRBV2 to TRBJ2-2; the D gene is possibly TRBD2 (5 bases). Germline values: CDR1 SNHLY, CDR2 FYNNEI. The length of the CDR3 is 16 residues. The V gene lost 6 bases and the J gene lost 1 base, with 15 bases spanning the gap. In DNA, the CDR3 is TGTGCCAGCAGCGACTCGGGGATACTGAACACCGGGGAGCTGTTTTTT. This translates into CASSDSGILNTGELFF.

This clone occurred once. The chain has TRBV28 and TRBJ2-7, with D perhaps TRBD1 (6 bases). Looked up from germline, CDR1 is MDHEN and CDR2 is SYDVKM. Trimming removed 5 bases from V and 2 bases from J, with 16 bases in between. There are 15 residues in the CDR3. The CDR3 is CASSKDSRPPYEQYF. The CDR3 DNA follows: TGTGCCAGCAGTAAGGACAGTCGTCCGCCCTACGAGCAGTACTTC.

The rearrangement uses TRBV2 and TRBJ1-5; D possibly corresponds to TRBD1 (5 bases). Trimming stripped 8 bases from V and 3 bases from J, with 8 bases between. CDR1 SNHLY and CDR2 FYNNEI come from the germline V gene. The CDR3 has 12 residues. The CDR3 nucleotides read TGTGCCAGCGGGGGGAACAATCAGCCCCAGCATTTT. Translation gives CASGGNNQPQHF.

The J gene is TRBJ1-3, the V gene TRBV9; perhaps TRBD1 as D (5 bases). The germline V gene encodes CDR1 SGDLS and CDR2 YYNGEE. Between the trimmed V and J ends, which lost 4 bases and 1 base, there was a span of 9 bases. CDR3 length equals 14 residues. CDR3 nucleotide sequence: TGTGCCAGCAGCCCAGGGAATTCTGGAAACACCATATATTTT. The encoded protein is CASSPGNSGNTIYF.

The chain carries TRBV7-9 and TRBJ2-7; 8 bases line up with TRBD1. The germline gives CDR1 SEHNR, CDR2 FQNEAQ (reference sequence). V gave up 6 bases and J gave up 3 bases; unmatched junction bases: 10. This CDR3 is built from 15 residues. CDR3 in amino acids: CASSPGQGYLYEQYF. CDR3 coding DNA: TGTGCCAGCAGTCCCGGACAGGGCTACCTCTACGAGCAGTACTTC. The entire variable domain, with the rest obtained from reference TRBV7-9 and TRBJ2-7, is as follows: DTGVSQNPRHKITKRGQNVTFRCDPISEHNRLYWYRQTLGQGPEFLTYFQNEAQLEKSRLLSDRFSAERPKGSFSTLEIQRTEQGDSAMYLCASSPGQGYLYEQYFGPGTRLTVT.

V and J are TRBV19 and TRBJ1-1, with 8 bases matching TRBD1. Germline loops: CDR1 LNHDA, CDR2 SQIVND (reference sequence). The CDR3 length is 16 residues. The V and J ends lost 7 bases and 3 bases, in that order; junction bases with no gene match: 13. This CDR3 reads CASTILWTGKYTEAFF. CDR3 DNA: TGTGCCAGTACCATCCTCTGGACAGGGAAGTACACTGAAGCTTTCTTT.

The chain uses TRBV11-3 and TRBJ2-2, with TRBD1 identical over 10 bases. The V segment lost 6 bases and the J segment 6 bases; nucleotides outside the gene matches: 7. The germline CDR1 and CDR2 sequences are SGHNT and YENEEA. CDR3 length: 15 residues. CDR3 protein: CASSDLTGGPGELFF. The CDR3 nucleotides are TGTGCCAGCAGTGACCTGACAGGGGGCCCCGGGGAGCTGTTTTTT.

The genes are TRBV20-1 and TRBJ1-6, with 9 bases matching TRBD1. This CDR3 spans 16 amino acids. The germline V gene encodes CDR1 DFQATT and CDR2 SNEGSKA (reference sequence). Trimming took 3 bases from V and 9 from J; bases not matched to a gene: 12. In DNA, the CDR3 is TGCAGTGCTAGTCCCTTCGGGACAGGGCCGGGTTCACCCCTCCACTTT. It translates to CSASPFGTGPGSPLHF.

A single count supports this clone. The J gene is TRBJ1-1, the V gene TRBV19; a weak D match, TRBD1 (6 bases). The germline V and J ends were trimmed by 1 base and 4 bases, with 13 bases remaining between them. Germline-derived CDR1 and CDR2 are LNHDA and SQIVND (reference sequence). There are 15 residues in the CDR3. DNA for the CDR3: TGTGCCAGTAGTATAGCCACAGGGCCGACCACTGAAGCTTTCTTT. It translates to CASSIATGPTTEAFF.

This chain connects TRBV27 to TRBJ2-3; 7 bases fit TRBD1. Germline-derived CDR1 and CDR2 are MNHEY and SMNVEV (reference sequence). J was trimmed by 0 bases and V by 7 bases; bases with no gene match: 25. This CDR3 contains 21 residues. The CDR3 sequence is CASNLRDRLSPHASSTDTQYF. In DNA, the CDR3 is TGTGCCAGCAACCTCCGGGACAGACTATCCCCACATGCCTCTAGCACAGATACGCAGTATTTT.